This T cell receptor (beta chain) comes out of a study of molecular identifiers for immune sequencing clone quantification. Germline loops: CDR1 SGHDN, CDR2 FVKESK. CDR3 length: 16 residues. Between the trimmed V and J ends, which lost 0 bases and 3 bases, there was a span of 12 bases. Previously published methods and listed TCR primers were used for the bulk TCR libraries. MiXCR, applied by TCRdb to the PCR reads, yields one record per CDR3 protein. The sample consists of hundreds of thousands of distinct CDR3 sequences, less than 30% of them appearing once. Sequences were obtained from naive CD8+ T cells from blood, with Jurkat cell RNA spiked in. Subset given: FACS-sorted CD8+CD4-CCR7+CD45RA+ naive T cells. The sequence was obtained from a human donor in good health. Some libraries in this study had Jurkat cell RNA spiked in. This rearrangement joins TRBV14 to TRBJ2-1; either TRBD1 or TRBD2 may supply D (5 bases each). The CDR3 reads CASSQDHRGVYNEQFF. CDR3 sequence (DNA): TGTGCCAGCAGCCAAGACCACAGAGGGGTCTACAATGAGCAGTTCTTC.